This T cell receptor (beta chain) was recovered during a study of control samples from healthy donors and cancer patients. The length of the CDR3 is 20 residues. Trimming cost V 5 bases and J 0 bases; bases outside gene matches: 17. Germline-derived CDR1 and CDR2 are SGHVS and FQNEAQ. Assay used: immunoSEQ multiplex PCR; TCRdb lists only in-frame clones, some missing. The data contain around 100,000 clones, approximately 84% of them seen just once; the ten biggest clones take up 18%. The chain combines TRBV7-8 with TRBJ1-3, with 9 bases fitting TRBD1. The TCR comes from a woman between 45 and 65 years old in good health. Sequencing was performed on blood. The CDR3, as DNA: TGTGCCAGCAGCCGCTGGGACAGGGTAGATACCGGGACCTCTGGAAACACCATATATTTT. Amino acid sequence: CASSRWDRVDTGTSGNTIYF.